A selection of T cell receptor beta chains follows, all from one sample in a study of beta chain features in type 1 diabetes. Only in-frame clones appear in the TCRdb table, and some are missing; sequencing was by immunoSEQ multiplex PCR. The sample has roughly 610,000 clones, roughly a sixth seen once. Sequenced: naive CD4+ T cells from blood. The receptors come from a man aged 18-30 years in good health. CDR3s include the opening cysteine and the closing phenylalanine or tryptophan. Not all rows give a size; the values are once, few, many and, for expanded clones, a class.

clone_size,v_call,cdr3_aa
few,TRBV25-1,CASSDRVNSPLHF
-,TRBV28,CASMTGQTYEQYF
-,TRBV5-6,CASKFEATREAFF
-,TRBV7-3,CASSQQGLNEQFF
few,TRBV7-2,CASSSSGGSPIEQFF
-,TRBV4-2,CASSQFTGRAIGTDTQYF
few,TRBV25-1,CASSESWVWQPQHF
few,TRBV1,CTSSQDKEDTQYF
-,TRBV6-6,CASSPGTTWTSGYTF
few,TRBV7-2,CASSPGQGSAYEQYF
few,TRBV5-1,CASIPGFYGYTF
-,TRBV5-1,CASSLDRTGNTIYF
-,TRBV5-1,CASSLRTGGRRNIQYF
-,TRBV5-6,CASSRPTDTQYF
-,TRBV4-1,CASSPQRQTSRGYTF
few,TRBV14,CASSRFLGAGEQYF
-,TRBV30,CAWTPDWGTQYF
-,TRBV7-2,CASSFWSGTIYEQYF
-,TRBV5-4,CASSLGLGQGGTDTQYF
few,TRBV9,CASSVVSASVDEQFF
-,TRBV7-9,CASSLAPYEQYF
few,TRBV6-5,CASSEVGSSWTQYF
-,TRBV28,CASSLIGGRDTQYF